This TCR beta chain emerged from a study of T cell responses to AZD1222 COVID-19 vaccine. Germline V lookup: CDR1 MNHEY, CDR2 SMNVEV (reference sequence). This CDR3 has 15 residues. The ends lost 3 bases at V and 2 bases at J; junction bases unmatched: 6. Whole-study results and caveats: Distributed over spike, vaccine-associated CD4 TCRs predominated at 160-218 and 743-854. The peak T cell response came first, and repertoires were sampled only after it.

The protocol was immunoSEQ multiplex PCR, while the TCRdb copy is restricted to in-frame clones and leaves out a portion. Counted here are 100,000 or so clones, about 87% occurring once; the ten biggest clones make up 10%. Concerning this clone itself: Antigen unknown.

Samples with a second dose at about 4 or about 12 weeks were pooled together. The V gene is TRBV27, the J gene TRBJ2-7; 8 nucleotides match TRBD1. This sequence originates from an adult who received the AZD1222 COVID-19 vaccine. The source material was peripheral blood, sampled 28 days after the second AZD1222 dose. The CDR3 spells CASSFTGGTTYEQYF. CDR3 DNA: TGTGCCAGCAGTTTTACAGGGGGTACGACCTACGAGCAGTACTTC.